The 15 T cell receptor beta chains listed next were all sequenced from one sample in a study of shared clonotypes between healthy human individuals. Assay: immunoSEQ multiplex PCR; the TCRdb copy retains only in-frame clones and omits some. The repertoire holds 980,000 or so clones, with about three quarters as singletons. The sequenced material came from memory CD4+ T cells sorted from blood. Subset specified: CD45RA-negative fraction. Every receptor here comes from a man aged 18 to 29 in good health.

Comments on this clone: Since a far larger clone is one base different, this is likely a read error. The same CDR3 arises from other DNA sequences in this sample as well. CDR3 nucleotides: TGTGCCAGCAGCGTGGACACCGGGGAGCTGTTTTTT. Encoded protein: CASSVDTGELFF. V usage is TRBV9 and J usage is TRBJ2-2; no reliable D call. There are 12 residues in the CDR3. With 2 bases removed from V and 3 bases from J, the gap between germline ends came to 2 bases. Germline V gene sequence: CDR1 SGDLS, CDR2 YYNGEE. The full variable domain, its missing parts supplied by reference TRBV9 and TRBJ2-2, is DSGVTQTPKHLITATGQRVTLRCSPRSGDLSVYWYQQSLDQGLQFLIQYYNGEERAKGNILERFSAQQFPDLHSELNLSSLELGDSALYFCASSVDTGELFFGEGSRLTVL.

The DNA of the CDR3 is TGCGCCAGCAGCTTGGAAGGGTATCCCACAGATACGCAGTATTTT. Its protein product is CASSLEGYPTDTQYF. This chain joins TRBV5-1 and TRBJ2-3; no definite D call. The CDR3 covers 15 residues. Germline V gene sequence: CDR1 SGHRS, CDR2 YFSETQ. V was cut by 0 bases and J by 2 bases, with 10 bases left in between.

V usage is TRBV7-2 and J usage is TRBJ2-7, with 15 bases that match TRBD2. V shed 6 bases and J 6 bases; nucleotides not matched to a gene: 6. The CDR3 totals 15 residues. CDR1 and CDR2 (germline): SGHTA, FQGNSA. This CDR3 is CASSWTSGRGSEQYF. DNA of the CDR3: TGTGCCAGCAGTTGGACTAGCGGGAGGGGCTCCGAGCAGTACTTC.

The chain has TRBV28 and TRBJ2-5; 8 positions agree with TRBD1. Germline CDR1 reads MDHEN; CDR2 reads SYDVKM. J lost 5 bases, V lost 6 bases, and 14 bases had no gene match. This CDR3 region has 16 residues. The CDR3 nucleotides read TGTGCCAGCAGCCCTATCCCCCGGACAGGGAGGGAGACCCAGTACTTC. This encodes CASSPIPRTGRETQYF.

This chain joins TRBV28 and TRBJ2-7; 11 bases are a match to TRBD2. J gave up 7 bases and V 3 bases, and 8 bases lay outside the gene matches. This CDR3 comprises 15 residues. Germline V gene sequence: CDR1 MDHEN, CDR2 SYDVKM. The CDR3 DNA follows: TGTGCCAGCAGTTTGTATAGCGGGGGGGCCTTTGAGCAGTACTTC. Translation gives CASSLYSGGAFEQYF.

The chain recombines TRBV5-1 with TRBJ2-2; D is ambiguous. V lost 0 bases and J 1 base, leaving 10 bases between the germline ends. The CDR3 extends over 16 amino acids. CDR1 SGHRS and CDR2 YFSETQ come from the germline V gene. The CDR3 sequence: CASSLVVALNTGELFF. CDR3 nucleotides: TGCGCCAGCAGCTTGGTCGTGGCGCTGAACACCGGGGAGCTGTTTTTT.

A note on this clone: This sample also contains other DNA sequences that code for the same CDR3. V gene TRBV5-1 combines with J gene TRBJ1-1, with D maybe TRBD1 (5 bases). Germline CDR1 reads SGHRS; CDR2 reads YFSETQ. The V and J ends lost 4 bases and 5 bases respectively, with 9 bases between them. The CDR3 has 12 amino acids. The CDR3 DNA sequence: TGCGCCAGCAGCGCGGAGGGGACTGAAGCTTTCTTT. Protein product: CASSAEGTEAFF.

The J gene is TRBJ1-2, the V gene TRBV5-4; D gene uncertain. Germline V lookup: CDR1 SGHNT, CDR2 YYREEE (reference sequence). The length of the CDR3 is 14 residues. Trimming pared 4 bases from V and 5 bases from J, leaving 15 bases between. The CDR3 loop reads CASSPGPDGYGYTF. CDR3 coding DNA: TGTGCCAGCAGCCCTGGACCCGACGGTTATGGCTACACCTTC.

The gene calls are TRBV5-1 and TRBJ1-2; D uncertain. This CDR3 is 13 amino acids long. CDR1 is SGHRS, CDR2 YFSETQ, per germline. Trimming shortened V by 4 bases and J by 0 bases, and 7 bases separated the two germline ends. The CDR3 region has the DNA TGCGCCAGCAGCCGGGAGACTAACTATGGCTACACCTTC. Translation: CASSRETNYGYTF.

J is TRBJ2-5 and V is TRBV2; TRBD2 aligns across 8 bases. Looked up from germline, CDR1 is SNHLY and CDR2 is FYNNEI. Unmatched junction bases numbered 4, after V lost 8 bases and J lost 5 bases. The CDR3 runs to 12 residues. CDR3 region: CASGGTRETQYF. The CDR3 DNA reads TGTGCCAGCGGTGGGACTAGGGAGACCCAGTACTTC. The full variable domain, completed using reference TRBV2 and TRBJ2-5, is EPEVTQTPSHQVTQMGQEVILRCVPISNHLYFYWYRQILGQKVEFLVSFYNNEISEKSEIFDDQFSVERPDGSNFTLKIRSTKLEDSAMYFCASGGTRETQYFGPGTRLLVL.

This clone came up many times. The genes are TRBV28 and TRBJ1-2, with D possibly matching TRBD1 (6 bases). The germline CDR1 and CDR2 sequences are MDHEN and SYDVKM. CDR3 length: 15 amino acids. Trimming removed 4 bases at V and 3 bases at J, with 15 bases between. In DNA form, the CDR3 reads TGTGCCAGCAGTTCTGGAAGAGGGGGGGACTATGGCTACACCTTC. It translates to CASSSGRGGDYGYTF.

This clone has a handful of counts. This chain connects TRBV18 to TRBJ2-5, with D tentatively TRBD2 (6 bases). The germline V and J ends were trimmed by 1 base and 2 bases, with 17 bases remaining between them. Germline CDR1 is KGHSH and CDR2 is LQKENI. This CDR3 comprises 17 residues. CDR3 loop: CASSPLLASGRQETQYF. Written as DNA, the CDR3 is TGTGCCAGCTCACCACTTCTGGCGTCAGGGAGGCAAGAGACCCAGTACTTC. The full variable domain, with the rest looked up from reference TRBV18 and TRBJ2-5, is NAGVMQNPRHLVRRRGQEARLRCSPMKGHSHVYWYRQLPEEGLKFMVYLQKENIIDESGMPKERFSAEFPKEGPSILRIQQVVRGDSAAYFCASSPLLASGRQETQYFGPGTRLLVL.

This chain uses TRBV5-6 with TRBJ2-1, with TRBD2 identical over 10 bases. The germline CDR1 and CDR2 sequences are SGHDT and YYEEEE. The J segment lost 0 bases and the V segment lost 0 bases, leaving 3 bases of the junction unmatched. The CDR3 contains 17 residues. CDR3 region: CASSLASGSFSYNEQFF. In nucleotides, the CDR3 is TGTGCCAGCAGCTTGGCTAGCGGGAGTTTCTCCTACAATGAGCAGTTCTTC. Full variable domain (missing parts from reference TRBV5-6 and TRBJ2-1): DAGVTQSPTHLIKTRGQQVTLRCSPKSGHDTVSWYQQALGQGPQFIFQYYEEEERQRGNFPDRFSGHQFPNYSSELNVNALLLGDSALYLCASSLASGSFSYNEQFFGPGTRLTVL.

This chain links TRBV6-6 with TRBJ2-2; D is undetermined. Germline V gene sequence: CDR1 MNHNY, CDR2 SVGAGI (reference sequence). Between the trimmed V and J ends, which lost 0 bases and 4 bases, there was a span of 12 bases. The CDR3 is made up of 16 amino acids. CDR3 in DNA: TGTGCCAGCAGTTACTCCACAGTTCGAGGCACCGGGGAGCTGTTTTTT. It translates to CASSYSTVRGTGELFF.

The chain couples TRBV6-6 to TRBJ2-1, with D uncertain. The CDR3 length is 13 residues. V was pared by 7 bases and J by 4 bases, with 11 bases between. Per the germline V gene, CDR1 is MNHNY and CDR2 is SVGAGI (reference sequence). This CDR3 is CASTPPRYNEQFF. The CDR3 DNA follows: TGTGCCAGCACCCCCCCCAGATACAATGAGCAGTTCTTC.